This T cell receptor (beta chain) stems from a study of Ad26.COV2.S vaccination and SARS-CoV-2 variants. General study results and limits: Substantial breadth was reported for post-vaccination spike-specific CD8+ and CD4+ T cells. Quantification of TCR breadth and depth may have yielded underestimates of total T cell responses.

Treatment reported: 19 received Ad26.COV2.S at low or high dose, single or two shots; several received placebo; per-sample allocation not given. Samples were taken on day 63 after the first vaccine or placebo injection. Germline V CDR1 and CDR2: MDHEN, SYDVKM. Trimming at V came to 3 bases and at J to 8 bases, leaving 12 bases not matched to a gene. This CDR3 comprises 15 residues. The repertoire was sequenced with immunoSEQ multiplex PCR; TCRdb's copy has only in-frame clones and lacks some. Of 380,000 or so clones detected, around 89% appear once; the ten largest clones hold under 6%. Of note for this clone: The antigen is not known.

The J gene is TRBJ1-2, the V gene TRBV28; TRBD1 aligns across 7 bases. This sample comprised peripheral blood, obtained in a trial of Ad26.COV2.S vaccine versus placebo. This TCR derives from a person aged 18 to 59 who received the Ad26.COV2.S COVID-19 vaccine or a placebo. The CDR3 sequence is CASSLADRKQGGYTF. The DNA for the CDR3 is TGTGCCAGCAGTTTGGCGGACAGGAAGCAGGGGGGCTACACCTTC.